One T cell receptor (beta chain) is described in this entry. There are a few counts of this clonotype. The target of this receptor is not known. The record has no base qualities; no much larger clone is one base away. This sample is drawn from a study of T cell repertoires in cytomegalovirus infection (dated by TCRdb to between 2018 and 2020). The study in broad terms: Donor HLA type was relevant to the analysis, because carriage of CMV infection together with the matching HLA type was indicated by public TCR beta signatures. Results and caveats for the whole study, not just this receptor: The ex vivo response was dominated by HLA-C-restricted CMV-specific TCR beta clonotypes, and the single most frequent clonotype in two of eight donors was supplied by these HLA-C-restricted clonotypes. In both this cohort and an independent roughly 350-donor cohort, the cumulative frequency of public TCR beta family members distinguished carriers of CMV infection plus the relevant HLA type.

TCRdb names Illumina HiSeq 1500 as the instrument used. The raw public data were reprocessed by TCRdb itself: fastp quality trimming at Q25, MiXCR clonotype calling, in-frame beta chains only. Merged by CDR3 protein, the rows form single entries marked with the most common genes and DNA. This sample gives about 490,000 distinct CDR3 sequences in total; 16% of them show up just once. The ten biggest clones cover roughly a quarter of the sample. V and J lose 5 bases and 8 bases, and a span of 13 bases separates them. From the cysteine up to the phenylalanine, the CDR3 has a length of 13 residues. CDR3 DNA only is kept here, 39 bases in frame from base 1. For CDR1 and CDR2, the germline V gene (reference sequence) lists DFQATT and SNEGSKA.

The sequence derives from a human donor in good health (CMV status not recorded). Some clones in this sample may be carry-over from other donors' samples. The chain couples TRBV20-1 to TRBJ1-6; the best D guess is TRBD1, with 6 bases matching. The sample comprised CD8+ T cells from PBMCs. DNA sequence: TGCAGTGCTCCCGGGGGGACATATTCACCCCTCCACTTT. Its protein reads: CSAPGGTYSPLHF.